These 24 T cell receptor beta chains were sequenced from one sample in a study of early stage breast cancer tumors. This table comes from immunoSEQ multiplex PCR, and its TCRdb copy is limited to in-frame clones, with some not included. This table holds about 36,000 clones, 74% found once. The sample consisted of blood. The receptors were sampled from a person between 55 and 69 years old with breast cancer.

This chain joins TRBV4-1 and TRBJ2-1; 7 positions agree with TRBD1. Trimming took 5 bases from V and 3 from J; bases not matched to a gene: 7. CDR1 MGHRA and CDR2 YSYEKL come from the germline V gene. This CDR3 has 15 amino acids. In DNA form, the CDR3 reads TGCGCCAGCAGCGCAGGGGGTAACTACTACAATGAGCAGTTCTTC. It is translated as CASSAGGNYYNEQFF.

The chain uses TRBV5-1 and TRBJ2-7; D is unclear. This CDR3 has 14 amino acids. Trimming took off 0 bases at V and 2 bases at J, with 9 bases between the two ends. The germline CDR1 and CDR2 sequences are SGHRS and YFSETQ. The CDR3 spells CASSLVGGPYEQYF. In DNA form, the CDR3 reads TGCGCCAGCAGCTTGGTAGGCGGACCCTACGAGCAGTACTTC.

The sample holds one count of this clone. The V call is TRBV9, the J call TRBJ2-3, with 8 bases aligning to TRBD2. CDR3 length equals 16 residues. V was clipped by 0 bases and J by 0 bases; unmatched bases: 3. The germline V gene encodes CDR1 SGDLS and CDR2 YYNGEE. CDR3 loop: CASSVGRGGSTDTQYF. Written as DNA, the CDR3 is TGTGCCAGCAGCGTAGGACGGGGGGGGAGCACAGATACGCAGTATTTT.

This clone turned up a few times. This chain connects TRBV19 to TRBJ2-1; 11 nucleotides agree with TRBD1. V was clipped by 4 bases and J by 13 bases; unmatched bases: 6. The CDR3 spans 13 residues. Germline CDR1 LNHDA, CDR2 SQIVND (reference sequence). The CDR3: CASSRGQGDSQFF. CDR3 sequence (DNA): TGTGCCAGTAGTAGGGGACAGGGGGATTCCCAGTTCTTC.

The chain links TRBV27 to TRBJ2-5, with D possibly TRBD1 on 6 matching bases. There are 15 residues in the CDR3. Germline lookup yields CDR1 MNHEY and CDR2 SMNVEV (reference sequence). With 5 bases removed from V and 2 bases from J, the gap between germline ends came to 15 bases. The CDR3 loop reads CASSASWTVQETQYF. The CDR3 DNA reads as TGTGCCAGCAGTGCTTCTTGGACAGTACAAGAGACCCAGTACTTC.

This clone is categorized as medium-sized (0.01 to 0.1%). This rearrangement joins TRBV19 to TRBJ1-2, with D perhaps matching TRBD1 (5 bases). The germline V gene encodes CDR1 LNHDA and CDR2 SQIVND (reference sequence). Between the trimmed V and J ends, which lost 5 bases and 4 bases, there was a span of 17 bases. This CDR3 has 15 residues. The CDR3 DNA reads as TGTGCCAGTAGTCTACCCCAGGGACTCCCCTATGGCTACACCTTC. Translating it yields CASSLPQGLPYGYTF.

This clone was recorded only once. This CDR3 is CASSLSAGEYGTEAFF. CDR3 in DNA: TGTGCCAGCAGCTTGAGCGCAGGGGAGTACGGGACTGAAGCTTTCTTT. The chain is built from TRBV5-5 and TRBJ1-1, with TRBD1 as a possible D gene (6 bases). Germline V CDR1 and CDR2: SGHKS, YYEKEE (reference sequence). This CDR3 spans 16 amino acids. V lost 1 base and J 5 bases, leaving 18 bases between the germline ends.

This clone showed up just once. The CDR3: CASSQDLAGASTDTQYF. The DNA of the CDR3 is TGTGCCAGCAGCCAAGACCTAGCGGGGGCTAGCACAGATACGCAGTATTTT. The chain joins TRBV14 to TRBJ2-3; 10 positions agree with TRBD2. Germline V gene data show CDR1 as SGHDN and CDR2 as FVKESK. After removal of 0 bases from V and 0 bases from J, the junction contained 3 bases not matched to a gene. The CDR3 sequence is 17 residues long.

The V call is TRBV28, the J call TRBJ2-2; no definite D call. The CDR3 spans 16 residues. V was cut by 1 base and J by 7 bases, with 16 bases left in between. CDR1 and CDR2 (germline): MDHEN, SYDVKM. DNA for the CDR3: TGTGCCAGCAGTTTATCCCTGGTCTCCTTGGGCGGGGAGCTGTTTTTT. Its translation is CASSLSLVSLGGELFF.

This clone was found a few times. The chain employs TRBV27 and TRBJ1-2; D unclear. This CDR3 is 14 amino acids long. Germline CDR1 is MNHEY and CDR2 is SMNVEV (reference sequence). V was trimmed by 4 bases and J by 0 bases, leaving 9 bases between them. The CDR3 region is CASSYTGTNYGYTF. Here the CDR3 DNA reads TGTGCCAGCAGTTATACGGGAACTAACTATGGCTACACCTTC.

V usage is TRBV7-9 and J usage is TRBJ2-5, with 9 bases fitting TRBD2. This CDR3 has 14 amino acids. With 5 bases clipped from V and 4 bases from J, the junction kept 5 bases outside the gene matches. Germline CDR1 reads SEHNR; CDR2 reads FQNEAQ (reference sequence). The CDR3 reads CASSVSAGGETQYF. CDR3 nucleotides: TGTGCCAGCAGCGTCTCAGCGGGAGGAGAGACCCAGTACTTC.

J is TRBJ1-2 and V is TRBV5-5; no clear D gene. This CDR3 region has 14 residues. Between the trimmed V and J ends, which lost 3 bases and 8 bases, there was a span of 17 bases. CDR1 and CDR2 (germline): SGHKS, YYEKEE (reference sequence). The CDR3 DNA reads TGTGCCAGCAGCTCTCATTCACCGAATTGGGGCTACACCTTC. Residues: CASSSHSPNWGYTF.

Points on this clone: A much larger clone lies one base from this, so it may be a read error. This same CDR3 is encoded by further DNA sequences in the sample. The V and J genes are TRBV19 and TRBJ2-5; D unclear. Germline CDR1 and CDR2: LNHDA and SQIVND (reference sequence). Deletions cut 6 bases from V and 5 bases from J, with 10 bases between. The CDR3 length is 12 residues. The CDR3 DNA reads as TGTGCCAGTAGGCAGTCCGGGGAGACCCAGTACTTC. Encoded protein: CASRQSGETQYF.

This sequence joins TRBV5-6 and TRBJ1-5, with D hard to call. Trimming pared 3 bases from V and 6 bases from J, leaving 7 bases between. The CDR3 loop spans 12 amino acids. Germline CDR1 is SGHDT and CDR2 is YYEEEE. The CDR3 DNA reads as TGTGCCAGCAGCTCATCAGGTCAGCCCCAGCATTTT. This sequence encodes CASSSSGQPQHF.

The J gene is TRBJ2-5, the V gene TRBV7-9; D is uncertain. The CDR3 sequence is 12 residues long. From germline, CDR1 is SEHNR and CDR2 FQNEAQ (reference sequence). The ends were cut back, 9 bases at V and 4 bases at J, with 12 bases in the middle. CDR3 sequence (DNA): TGTGCCAGTATAGGTGGCGGAGAGACCCAGTACTTC. It is translated as CASIGGGETQYF.

V gene TRBV7-9 combines with J gene TRBJ2-1; 8 nucleotides agree with TRBD1. The CDR3 length is 15 residues. From germline, CDR1 is SEHNR and CDR2 FQNEAQ (reference sequence). Trimming removed 5 bases from V and 4 bases from J; junction bases left unmatched: 7. The CDR3 is CASSPWTGPYNEQFF. In DNA form, the CDR3 reads TGTGCCAGCAGCCCTTGGACAGGGCCATACAATGAGCAGTTCTTC.

This clone came up a few times. The rearrangement uses TRBV9 and TRBJ2-7; no clear D. CDR3 length: 14 residues. V dropped 4 bases and J dropped 5 bases, with 16 bases sitting between them. Germline V gives CDR1 SGDLS, CDR2 YYNGEE. CDR3 in amino acids: CASSPGPRSNEQYF. The DNA of the CDR3 is TGTGCCAGCAGCCCCGGACCCCGGAGCAACGAGCAGTACTTC.

The V call is TRBV6-5, the J call TRBJ2-1; the match to TRBD1 covers 9 bases. The CDR3 runs 14 residues. Per the germline V gene, CDR1 is MNHEY and CDR2 is SVGAGI. Unmatched junction bases numbered 5, after V lost 6 bases and J lost 5 bases. The CDR3 protein is CASRDDRGNNEQFF. In DNA form, the CDR3 reads TGTGCCAGCAGGGACGACAGGGGGAACAATGAGCAGTTCTTC.

This clone was counted a single time. This chain links TRBV27 with TRBJ1-2; D gene uncertain. This CDR3 has 13 amino acids. Trimming shortened V by 5 bases and J by 4 bases, and 11 bases separated the two germline ends. Looked up from germline, CDR1 is MNHEY and CDR2 is SMNVEV (reference sequence). CDR3 DNA sequence: TGTGCCAGCAGTGACTTCAGGAGCTATGGCTACACCTTC. This sequence encodes CASSDFRSYGYTF.

A note on this clone: This specimen includes other DNA sequences encoding the same CDR3. The chain couples TRBV7-9 to TRBJ1-5, with D hard to call. V was pared by 3 bases and J by 0 bases, with 9 bases between. The CDR3 covers 15 residues. Germline assignment: CDR1 SEHNR and CDR2 FQNEAQ (reference sequence). The CDR3 coding sequence is TGTGCCAGCAGCTTGGGAGGTTATAGCAATCAGCCCCAGCATTTT. Its translation: CASSLGGYSNQPQHF.

This rearrangement joins TRBV7-6 to TRBJ2-3; D is ambiguous. Germline CDR1 and CDR2: SGHVS and FNYEAQ. CDR3 size: 15 residues. V lost 4 bases to trimming and J lost 4 bases, with 15 bases between them. The CDR3 is CASSSQKGFADTQYF. Here the CDR3 DNA reads TGTGCCAGCAGCTCACAAAAGGGTTTTGCAGATACGCAGTATTTT.

The gene calls are TRBV11-3 and TRBJ1-2; the match to TRBD1 covers 8 bases. Looked up from germline, CDR1 is SGHNT and CDR2 is YENEEA. Trimming removed 2 bases from V and 7 bases from J; junction bases left unmatched: 9. This CDR3 has 15 residues. CDR3 in DNA: TGTGCCAGCAGCTTAAGTCTCGCAGGGGGCCCTGGCTACACCTTC. Amino acid sequence: CASSLSLAGGPGYTF.

The chain joins TRBV19 to TRBJ1-2; D is perhaps TRBD1 (6 bases). V lost 7 bases and J 2 bases, leaving 17 bases between the germline ends. CDR3 length: 15 amino acids. Germline V gene sequence: CDR1 LNHDA, CDR2 SQIVND (reference sequence). CDR3 region: CASTPGVGANYGYTF. The CDR3 DNA sequence: TGTGCCAGTACCCCCGGGGTGGGGGCGAACTATGGCTACACCTTC.

This clone was counted a single time. The gene calls are TRBV5-1 and TRBJ2-1; D is possibly TRBD1 or TRBD2 (5 bases each). Germline assignment: CDR1 SGHRS and CDR2 YFSETQ. V lost 0 bases to trimming and J lost 9 bases, with 19 bases between them. The CDR3 consists of 16 residues. For the CDR3, the DNA is TGCGCCAGCAGCTTGGCCACGTCCCGGGGCGGAGGTGAGCAGTTCTTC. It codes for CASSLATSRGGGEQFF.